The next 25 T cell receptor beta chains were all read from a single sample in a study of T cell responses to AZD1222 COVID-19 vaccine (dated by TCRdb to about 2021). The time point label here, explained by the study, means: about 28 days (+/-7) after the second vaccine dose. Receptor libraries were prepared by the immunoSEQ multiplex PCR assay. Not all clones reach the TCRdb copy of this immuneACCESS table, which keeps in-frame sequences only. Checked studies attribute under half of the gap to unresolved V genes and leave the rest unexplained. This sample is represented by 70,000 to 90,000 clones; around nine tenths of them were singletons. 15% to 20% of the sample is in the top ten clones. The sequenced sample was peripheral blood, obtained 28 days after the second AZD1222 dose. The receptors originated from an adult who received the AZD1222 COVID-19 vaccine.

V usage is TRBV5-1 and J usage is TRBJ2-7, with a tentative D call TRBD2 (6 bases). This CDR3 is built from 15 residues. Germline values: CDR1 SGHRS, CDR2 YFSETQ. V lost 1 base, J lost 3 bases, and 14 bases lay in between. The CDR3 DNA sequence: TGCGCCAGCAGCTTGTCTCCGACAGCGGGCTACGAGCAGTACTTC. Translated: CASSLSPTAGYEQYF.

This clone was counted a single time. V usage is TRBV7-8 and J usage is TRBJ2-6, with D unclear. The CDR3 consists of 14 residues. Germline V CDR1 and CDR2: SGHVS, FQNEAQ. V was shortened by 6 bases and J by 1 base, with 7 bases between the two germline ends. CDR3 amino acids: CASRAVSGANVLTF. CDR3 nucleotides: TGTGCCAGCAGGGCAGTGTCTGGGGCCAACGTCCTGACTTTC.

The chain joins TRBV25-1 to TRBJ2-1; D gene unclear. Germline CDR1 reads MGHDK; CDR2 reads SYGVNS. CDR3 length equals 13 residues. The V gene lost 7 bases and the J gene lost 4 bases, with 11 bases spanning the gap. Written as DNA, the CDR3 is TGTGCCAGCAATCAACAGCCGTACAATGAGCAGTTCTTC. It is translated as CASNQQPYNEQFF.

This sequence joins TRBV2 and TRBJ2-2; D might be TRBD1 (5 bases). With 2 bases removed from V and 7 bases from J, the gap between germline ends came to 8 bases. This CDR3 is built from 13 residues. In germline, CDR1 is SNHLY, CDR2 FYNNEI. The chain's CDR3 is CASSEQGNGELFF. The CDR3 region has the DNA TGTGCCAGCAGTGAACAGGGTAACGGGGAGCTGTTTTTT.

The V and J genes are TRBV30 and TRBJ1-6, with 11 bases identical to TRBD1. Germline CDR1 GTSNPN, CDR2 SVGIG (reference sequence). The CDR3 sequence is 15 residues long. V was pared by 4 bases and J by 3 bases, with 2 bases of the junction left unmatched. CDR3 region: CAWIGTGGYNSPLHF. CDR3 sequence (DNA): TGTGCCTGGATTGGGACAGGGGGCTATAATTCACCCCTCCACTTT.

This clone was seen once. V and J are TRBV6-4 and TRBJ1-1; D is possibly TRBD1 (6 bases). This CDR3 contains 13 residues. Germline CDR1 reads MRHNA; CDR2 reads SNTAGT. Trimming left V 8 bases short and J 0 bases short, with 10 bases between. CDR3 nucleotide sequence: TGTGCCAGCGAGGGACAAATGAACACTGAAGCTTTCTTT. Encoded protein: CASEGQMNTEAFF.

This chain connects TRBV5-1 to TRBJ2-2, with 7 bases matching TRBD1. CDR1 is SGHRS, CDR2 YFSETQ, per germline. CDR3 length: 15 residues. Trimming took 8 bases from V and 2 from J; bases not matched to a gene: 9. The CDR3, as DNA: TGCGCCAGGCCCTACAGGGGACCTAACACCGGGGAGCTGTTTTTT. It translates to CARPYRGPNTGELFF.

This chain links TRBV5-1 with TRBJ1-2; D not certain. The CDR3 loop spans 14 amino acids. The ends were cut back, 6 bases at V and 7 bases at J, with 19 bases in the middle. From germline, CDR1 is SGHRS and CDR2 YFSETQ. CDR3 loop: CASTPVPVGGGYTF. The CDR3 DNA reads TGCGCCAGCACCCCGGTCCCGGTCGGTGGTGGCTACACCTTC.

The chain is built from TRBV5-4 and TRBJ2-3; 8 nucleotides line up with TRBD2. Germline V gene data show CDR1 as SGHNT and CDR2 as YYREEE (reference sequence). The CDR3 is 15 residues long. After removal of 2 bases from V and 0 bases from J, the junction contained 2 bases not matched to a gene. CDR3 loop: CASSFGGGSTDTQYF. The CDR3 DNA reads as TGTGCCAGCAGCTTTGGCGGGGGGAGCACAGATACGCAGTATTTT.

V is TRBV5-4 and J is TRBJ2-5, with no clear D. The germline V gene has CDR1 SGHNT and CDR2 YYREEE (reference sequence). The V end lost 4 bases, the J end lost 0 bases, and 7 bases lay between the germline ends. The CDR3 contains 13 residues. CDR3 nucleotides: TGTGCCAGCAGCCTACAGTACCAAGAGACCCAGTACTTC. This codes for CASSLQYQETQYF.

This clone was seen more than once but under ten times. The chain recombines TRBV19 with TRBJ2-2; no definite D call. Trimming pared 3 bases from V and 4 bases from J, leaving 9 bases between. The CDR3 is 14 amino acids. Germline CDR1 LNHDA, CDR2 SQIVND (reference sequence). The CDR3 region is CASSMYGFTGELFF. CDR3 in DNA: TGTGCCAGTAGTATGTATGGGTTCACCGGGGAGCTGTTTTTT.

The J gene is TRBJ1-6, the V gene TRBV12-5; no firm D call. Deletions cut 1 base from V and 9 bases from J, with 7 bases between. The germline CDR1 and CDR2 sequences are LGHNT and FRNRAP. The CDR3 has 13 residues. CDR3 residues: CASGLEERSPLHF. DNA of the CDR3: TGTGCTAGTGGTTTGGAAGAGCGTTCACCCCTCCACTTT.

The chain links TRBV7-2 to TRBJ1-6, with D perhaps TRBD1 (5 bases). The CDR3 has 15 amino acids. Germline lookup yields CDR1 SGHTA and CDR2 FQGNSA. The germline V and J ends were trimmed by 0 bases and 7 bases, with 10 bases remaining between them. CDR3 protein: CASSLAGVQNSPLHF. The CDR3 nucleotides are TGTGCCAGCAGCTTAGCAGGGGTCCAAAATTCACCCCTCCACTTT. Variable domain in full (rest from reference TRBV7-2 and TRBJ1-6): GAGVSQSPSNKVTEKGKDVELRCDPISGHTALYWYRQSLGQGLEFLIYFQGNSAPDKSGLPSDRFSAERTGGSVSTLTIQRTQQEDSAVYLCASSLAGVQNSPLHFGNGTRLTVT.

V usage is TRBV7-9 and J usage is TRBJ2-3; 7 bases align to TRBD2. The CDR3 is made up of 14 amino acids. Germline CDR1 SEHNR, CDR2 FQNEAQ (reference sequence). The J segment lost 5 bases and the V segment lost 1 base, leaving 3 bases of the junction unmatched. The CDR3 spells CASSLGVAGDTQYF. The DNA for the CDR3 is TGTGCCAGCAGCTTAGGAGTAGCGGGAGATACGCAGTATTTT.

The gene calls are TRBV14 and TRBJ2-5; tentative D call: TRBD1 (6 bases). Germline CDR1 is SGHDN and CDR2 is FVKESK. Trimming removed 2 bases from V and 3 bases from J, with 10 bases in between. This CDR3 is built from 14 residues. The CDR3 spells CASSQYRDEETQYF. The CDR3, as DNA: TGTGCCAGCAGCCAATACAGGGACGAAGAGACCCAGTACTTC.

This chain links TRBV4-2 with TRBJ2-5, with 8 bases matching TRBD2. This CDR3 has 14 amino acids. Germline CDR1 is LGHNA and CDR2 is YNFKEQ. With V trimmed by 5 bases and J by 5 bases, 7 bases remained unmatched. The CDR3 sequence: CASSGRGGPETQYF. The CDR3 bases are TGTGCCAGCAGCGGCCGCGGGGGGCCGGAGACCCAGTACTTC.

The chain combines TRBV7-8 with TRBJ1-5, with D unresolved. There are 15 residues in the CDR3. V lost 5 bases to trimming and J lost 4 bases, with 15 bases between them. Germline CDR1 SGHVS, CDR2 FQNEAQ. The CDR3 reads CASSPSFGFNQPQHF. CDR3 nucleotide sequence: TGTGCCAGCAGCCCGAGTTTTGGTTTTAATCAGCCCCAGCATTTT.

The chain carries TRBV3-1 (or the pseudogene TRBV3-2) and TRBJ1-2; TRBD1 might be the D (5 bases). There are 14 residues in the CDR3. The V and J ends lost 1 base and 4 bases respectively, with 10 bases between them. The germline V gene has CDR1 LGHDT and CDR2 YNNKEL (reference sequence). CDR3: CASSQGRGGYGYTF. DNA of the CDR3: TGTGCCAGCAGCCAAGGTAGGGGCGGCTATGGCTACACCTTC.

The chain is built from TRBV19 and TRBJ1-5; 9 bases map to TRBD1. Trimming at V came to 4 bases and at J to 4 bases, leaving 5 bases not matched to a gene. The CDR3 length is 15 residues. CDR1 and CDR2 from the germline V gene are LNHDA and SQIVND (reference sequence). CDR3 residues: CASSNPGTGNQPQHF. The CDR3 DNA follows: TGTGCCAGTAGTAACCCGGGGACAGGGAATCAGCCCCAGCATTTT.

This chain joins TRBV18 and TRBJ1-1; D may be TRBD1 (6 bases). V was clipped by 2 bases and J by 1 base, with 11 bases between them. This CDR3 region has 15 residues. Germline CDR1 reads KGHSH; CDR2 reads LQKENI. The CDR3 bases are TGTGCCAGCTCACCATTGGGACATTCGAACACTGAAGCTTTCTTT. Protein: CASSPLGHSNTEAFF.

The V call is TRBV6-5, the J call TRBJ2-7, with TRBD2 as a possible D gene (5 bases). Germline assignment: CDR1 MNHEY and CDR2 SVGAGI. V was shortened by 8 bases and J by 7 bases, with 12 bases between the two germline ends. CDR3 length: 11 residues. CDR3 coding DNA: TGTGCCAGCGATAAACGCGGGGAGCAGTACTTC. The encoded protein is CASDKRGEQYF.

The V gene is TRBV4-1, the J gene TRBJ2-3, with 7 bases lining up with TRBD1. V was pared by 6 bases and J by 2 bases, with 17 bases of the junction left unmatched. The CDR3 has 18 amino acids. Germline CDR1 and CDR2: MGHRA and YSYEKL. This chain's CDR3 is CASRYYPPVTGFTDTQYF. CDR3 sequence (DNA): TGCGCCAGCAGATATTACCCTCCGGTGACAGGGTTCACAGATACGCAGTATTTT.

In this sample, this clone turned up a few times. The chain couples TRBV11-2 to TRBJ1-1, with D unclear. CDR1 is SGHAT and CDR2 is FQNNGV in the germline V gene. The length of the CDR3 is 14 residues. Trimming pared 0 bases from V and 0 bases from J, leaving 5 bases between. The CDR3 here is CASSLERLNTEAFF. The CDR3 nucleotides are TGTGCCAGCAGCTTAGAGAGATTGAACACTGAAGCTTTCTTT.

CDR3: CASSLGPDNEQFF. CDR3 sequence (DNA): TGTGCCAGCAGCTTGGGTCCCGACAATGAGCAGTTCTTC. The chain couples TRBV7-3 to TRBJ2-1; D is unclear. The CDR3 loop spans 13 amino acids. Germline-derived CDR1 and CDR2 are SGHTA and FQGTGA. V was pared by 3 bases and J by 5 bases, with 8 bases between.

The chain links TRBV6-6 to TRBJ1-6; D not resolved. Between the trimmed V and J ends, which lost 7 bases and 6 bases, there was a span of 19 bases. This CDR3 comprises 16 residues. Germline V lookup: CDR1 MNHNY, CDR2 SVGAGI (reference sequence). CDR3 loop: CASTAGTERVNSPLHF. CDR3 DNA: TGTGCCAGCACCGCGGGAACAGAAAGGGTTAATTCACCCCTCCACTTT.